These 14 T cell receptor beta chains originate from one sample sequenced in a study of breast tumors, draining lymph nodes, adjacent tissues. TCRdb re-called the multiplex PCR reads with MiXCR, one entry per CDR3 protein. The table includes approximately 230,000 distinct CDR3 sequences, around 35% detected once. Samples came from axillary lymph nodes draining the breast cancer. Sequencing was done on a sample of axillary lymph node tissue. Receptor source: a female donor with breast cancer. Some clones in this sample may be carry-over from other donors' samples.

This clonotype was detected ten times or more. This chain links TRBV10-3 with TRBJ2-2; TRBD1 aligns across 9 bases. Germline CDR1 reads ENHRY; CDR2 reads SYGVKD. CDR3 length equals 15 residues. Trimming took 4 bases from V and 5 from J; bases not matched to a gene: 5. The CDR3 is CAISGGQGGTGELFF. The CDR3 nucleotides are TGTGCCATCAGTGGGGGACAGGGTGGTACCGGGGAGCTGTTTTTT.

This clonotype was seen repeatedly, ten times or more. The chain recombines TRBV20-1 with TRBJ2-1, with D unclear. The CDR3 has 11 residues. The V end lost 7 bases, the J end lost 6 bases, and 10 bases lay between the germline ends. Germline lookup yields CDR1 DFQATT and CDR2 SNEGSKA (reference sequence). CDR3 coding DNA: TGCAGTGGCCCGATTTCCAATGAGCAGTTCTTC. Translated: CSGPISNEQFF.

This clonotype was recorded at least ten times. The chain joins TRBV2 to TRBJ2-5; 7 bases match TRBD2. The CDR3 sequence is 16 residues long. CDR1 and CDR2 from the germline V gene are SNHLY and FYNNEI. J gave up 5 bases and V 0 bases, and 9 bases lay outside the gene matches. Here the CDR3 DNA reads TGTGCCAGCAGTGAAGCGGGTTTAGGGAGGGGTGAGACCCAGTACTTC. This codes for CASSEAGLGRGETQYF.

This clonotype has only a few counts. The V gene is TRBV6-1, the J gene TRBJ2-7; no clear D. The V gene's germline CDR1 is MNHNS and CDR2 SASEGT. Trimming took 6 bases from V and 1 from J, leaving 13 bases between them. The CDR3 has 14 residues. DNA of the CDR3: TGTGCCAGCAGGCTGTTAGGGATTTCCTACGAGCAGTACTTC. It is translated as CASRLLGISYEQYF.

As for this clonotype: A much larger clone differs from this one at a single base, so this may be a read error. The chain links TRBV19 to TRBJ2-1; D assignment may be TRBD1 or TRBD2 (5 bases each). This CDR3 comprises 14 residues. Looked up from germline, CDR1 is LNHDA and CDR2 is SQIVND (reference sequence). CDR3 bases: TGTGCCAGTGGGACCGGGACCACGAGGAATGGGCAGTTCTTC. Its protein is CASGTGTTRNGQFF.

The sample holds many counts of this clonotype. The chain employs TRBV19 and TRBJ1-2; perhaps TRBD1 as D (5 bases). V lost 5 bases, J lost 4 bases, and 8 bases lay in between. Per germline, CDR1 LNHDA and CDR2 SQIVND (reference sequence). The CDR3 totals 12 residues. The CDR3 DNA follows: TGTGCCAGTAGTGGTAGGGGCTATGGCTACACCTTC. Translation: CASSGRGYGYTF.

The V gene is TRBV29-1, the J gene TRBJ1-2, with TRBD1 as a possible D gene (6 bases). Trimming left V 8 bases short and J 4 bases short, with 11 bases between. From germline, CDR1 is SQVTM and CDR2 ANQGSEA. The CDR3 is 11 residues long. The CDR3 protein is CSFGQSYGYTF. CDR3 nucleotides: TGCAGCTTCGGACAGTCCTATGGCTACACCTTC. Variable domain in full (rest from reference TRBV29-1 and TRBJ1-2): SAVISQKPSRDICQRGTSLTIQCQVDSQVTMMFWYRQQPGQSLTLIATANQGSEATYESGFVIDKFPISRPNLTFSTLTVSNMSPEDSSIYLCSFGQSYGYTFGSGTRLTVV.

This clonotype came up many times. The J gene is TRBJ2-7, the V gene TRBV20-1; 10 nucleotides line up with TRBD2. This CDR3 contains 14 residues. Unmatched junction bases numbered 7, after V lost 1 base and J lost 7 bases. Looked up from germline, CDR1 is DFQATT and CDR2 is SNEGSKA (reference sequence). The CDR3 DNA reads as TGCAGTGCTAGAGCACTAGCGGGGTCTCGGGAGCAGTACTTC. Translation: CSARALAGSREQYF.

This clonotype was observed at least ten times. The rearrangement joins TRBV6-5 to TRBJ1-4, with D hard to call. Looked up from germline, CDR1 is MNHEY and CDR2 is SVGAGI. The CDR3 spans 15 residues. The ends were cut back, 4 bases at V and 3 bases at J, with 12 bases in the middle. In DNA form, the CDR3 reads TGTGCCAGCAGTTTGGACGTTCCTCCTAATGAAAAACTGTTTTTT. Translated: CASSLDVPPNEKLFF.

In the case of this clonotype: A read error may account for a junction end that differs from germline. The chain combines TRBV28 with TRBJ1-5; 7 bases are a match to TRBD1. Germline V gives CDR1 MDHEN, CDR2 SYDVKM. The CDR3 length is 14 residues. DNA for the CDR3: TGTGCCTGCAGAGGGGCGGGACAGAATCAGCCCCAGCATTTT. The encoded protein is CACRGAGQNQPQHF.

This clonotype showed up many times. This chain uses TRBV10-3 with TRBJ1-2; D is undetermined. Germline V CDR1 and CDR2: ENHRY, SYGVKD. The V gene lost 7 bases and the J gene lost 1 base, with 4 bases spanning the gap. This CDR3 is 11 amino acids long. The CDR3 region has the DNA TGTGCCATCAAAAATAACTATGGCTACACCTTC. Protein: CAIKNNYGYTF.

The sample holds many counts of this clonotype. The V call is TRBV20-1, the J call TRBJ1-5; D not certain. Trimming stripped 3 bases from V and 0 bases from J, with 12 bases between. The CDR3 has 15 residues. Germline V gives CDR1 DFQATT, CDR2 SNEGSKA (reference sequence). CDR3 coding DNA: TGCAGTGCTAGTCCATACAGCTATAGCAATCAGCCCCAGCATTTT. It translates to CSASPYSYSNQPQHF.

At least ten counts were recorded for this clonotype. V gene TRBV2 combines with J gene TRBJ2-1, with 11 bases lining up with TRBD1. V shed 6 bases, J shed 8 bases, and the junction held 6 bases outside the gene matches. CDR3 size: 14 residues. In germline, CDR1 is SNHLY, CDR2 FYNNEI. Here the CDR3 reads CASRGQGDGYEQFF. CDR3 bases: TGTGCCAGCAGGGGACAGGGGGATGGTTATGAGCAGTTCTTC.

This clonotype was found many times. This chain links TRBV7-9 with TRBJ2-3, with TRBD2 identical over 10 bases. Unmatched junction bases numbered 6, after V lost 2 bases and J lost 4 bases. The CDR3 covers 16 residues. Germline CDR1 reads SEHNR; CDR2 reads FQNEAQ (reference sequence). The CDR3 bases are TGTGCCAGCAGCTTACAAGCGGGGGGGCAGGCAGATACGCAGTATTTT. Translating gives CASSLQAGGQADTQYF.